The entry below describes one T cell receptor (beta chain). The Seattle patients, enrolled during active infection, were followed longitudinally. After removal of 7 bases from V and 3 bases from J, the junction contained 5 bases not matched to a gene. The CDR3 sequence is 13 residues long. Germline loops: CDR1 LNHDA, CDR2 SQIVND (reference sequence). Under the authors' procedure: How many nucleated cells were present was estimated from reference gene primer amplification. Sequencing was performed with immunoSEQ multiplex PCR; in TCRdb, only in-frame clones are kept and a portion is missing. V and J calls and clone size are those listed in that table; D and trimming were worked out from the DNA. This sample carries some 65,000 clones, 86% of them seen once, and the ten largest clones take approximately 15%. The data are from a study of blood T cell repertoires in COVID-19. Study summary: Acute and convalescent COVID-19 specimens originated in the United States, Italy and Spain. In each case, the material was cDNA or gDNA derived from T cells, B-cell-depleted T cells, or PBMCs.

The specimen was peripheral blood. The sequence was collected from a man aged 40-55 years with COVID-19, enrolled during active disease. V is TRBV19 and J is TRBJ1-2; 7 nucleotides line up with TRBD1. The CDR3 region has the DNA TGTGCCAGTATTGGGCAGGGGGACTATGGCTACACCTTC. Protein product: CASIGQGDYGYTF.